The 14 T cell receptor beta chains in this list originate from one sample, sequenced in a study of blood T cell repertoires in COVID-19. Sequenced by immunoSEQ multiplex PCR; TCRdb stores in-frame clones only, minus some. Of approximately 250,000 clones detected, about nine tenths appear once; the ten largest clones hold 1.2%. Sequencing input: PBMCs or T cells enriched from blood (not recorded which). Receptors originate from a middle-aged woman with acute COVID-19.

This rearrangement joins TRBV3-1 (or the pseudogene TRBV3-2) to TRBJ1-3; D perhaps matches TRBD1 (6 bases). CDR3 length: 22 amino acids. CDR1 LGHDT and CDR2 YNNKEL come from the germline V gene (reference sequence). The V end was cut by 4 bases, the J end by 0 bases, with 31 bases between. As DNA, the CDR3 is TGTGCCAGCAGCCGCAATAGAATAGAGTGGGAAACAGGGCCCTTCTCTGGAAACACCATATATTTT. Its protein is CASSRNRIEWETGPFSGNTIYF.

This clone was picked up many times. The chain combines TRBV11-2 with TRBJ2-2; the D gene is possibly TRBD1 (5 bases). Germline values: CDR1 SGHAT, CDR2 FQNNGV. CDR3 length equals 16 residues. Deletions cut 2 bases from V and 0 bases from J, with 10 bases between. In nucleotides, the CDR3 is TGTGCCAGCAGCTTACAGGCAGGGACGAACACCGGGGAGCTGTTTTTT. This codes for CASSLQAGTNTGELFF.

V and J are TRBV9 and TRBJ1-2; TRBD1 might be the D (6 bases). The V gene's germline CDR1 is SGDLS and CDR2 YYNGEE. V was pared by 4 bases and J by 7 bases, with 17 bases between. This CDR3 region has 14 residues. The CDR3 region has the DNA TGTGCCAGCAGCAACCGGGACAAGGGAGCTGGCTACACCTTC. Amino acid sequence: CASSNRDKGAGYTF. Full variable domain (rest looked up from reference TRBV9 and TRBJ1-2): DSGVTQTPKHLITATGQRVTLRCSPRSGDLSVYWYQQSLDQGLQFLIQYYNGEERAKGNILERFSAQQFPDLHSELNLSSLELGDSALYFCASSNRDKGAGYTFGSGTRLTVV.

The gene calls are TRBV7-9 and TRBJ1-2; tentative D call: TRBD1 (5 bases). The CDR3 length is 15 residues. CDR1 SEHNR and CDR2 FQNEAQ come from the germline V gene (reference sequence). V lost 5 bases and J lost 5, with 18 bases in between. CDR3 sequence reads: CASSPPGREGYGYTF. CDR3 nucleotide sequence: TGTGCCAGCAGCCCACCGGGACGGGAGGGATATGGCTACACCTTC.

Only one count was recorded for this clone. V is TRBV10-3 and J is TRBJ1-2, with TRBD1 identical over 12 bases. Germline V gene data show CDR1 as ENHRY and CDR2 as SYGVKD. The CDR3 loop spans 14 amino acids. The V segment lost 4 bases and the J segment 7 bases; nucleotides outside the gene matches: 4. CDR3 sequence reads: CAISGGQGASGYTF. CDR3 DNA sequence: TGTGCCATCAGTGGGGGACAGGGGGCGAGTGGCTACACCTTC.

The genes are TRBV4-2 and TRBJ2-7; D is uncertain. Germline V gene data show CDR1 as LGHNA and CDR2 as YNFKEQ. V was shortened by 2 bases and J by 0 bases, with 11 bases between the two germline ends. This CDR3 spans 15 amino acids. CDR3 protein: CASSQSRLSSYEQYF. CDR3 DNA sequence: TGTGCCAGCAGCCAAAGTAGATTGAGCTCCTACGAGCAGTACTTC.

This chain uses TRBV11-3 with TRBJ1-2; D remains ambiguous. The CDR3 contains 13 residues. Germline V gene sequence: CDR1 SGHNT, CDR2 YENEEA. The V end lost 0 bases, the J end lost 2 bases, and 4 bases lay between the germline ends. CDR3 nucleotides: TGTGCCAGCAGCTTAGACAGAAACTATGGCTACACCTTC. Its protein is CASSLDRNYGYTF.

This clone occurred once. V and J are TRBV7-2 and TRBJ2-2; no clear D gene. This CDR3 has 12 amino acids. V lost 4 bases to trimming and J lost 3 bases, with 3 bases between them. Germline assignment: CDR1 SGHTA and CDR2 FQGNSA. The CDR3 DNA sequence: TGTGCCAGCAGCTCCTACACCGGGGAGCTGTTTTTT. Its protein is CASSSYTGELFF. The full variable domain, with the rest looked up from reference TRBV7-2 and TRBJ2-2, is GAGVSQSPSNKVTEKGKDVELRCDPISGHTALYWYRQSLGQGLEFLIYFQGNSAPDKSGLPSDRFSAERTGGSVSTLTIQRTQQEDSAVYLCASSSYTGELFFGEGSRLTVL.

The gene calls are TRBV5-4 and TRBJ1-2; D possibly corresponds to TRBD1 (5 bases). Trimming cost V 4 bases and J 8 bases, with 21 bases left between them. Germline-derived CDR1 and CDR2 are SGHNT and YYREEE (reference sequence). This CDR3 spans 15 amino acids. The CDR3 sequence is CASSRILGGTGGYTF. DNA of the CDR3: TGTGCCAGCAGCCGGATCTTAGGAGGGACGGGGGGCTACACCTTC.

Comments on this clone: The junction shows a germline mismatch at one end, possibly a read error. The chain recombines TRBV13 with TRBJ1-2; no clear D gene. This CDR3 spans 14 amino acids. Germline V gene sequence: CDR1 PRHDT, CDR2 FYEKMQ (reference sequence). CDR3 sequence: CANSLWYRSYGYTF. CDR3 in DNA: TGTGCCAACAGCTTATGGTACAGAAGCTATGGCTACACCTTC.

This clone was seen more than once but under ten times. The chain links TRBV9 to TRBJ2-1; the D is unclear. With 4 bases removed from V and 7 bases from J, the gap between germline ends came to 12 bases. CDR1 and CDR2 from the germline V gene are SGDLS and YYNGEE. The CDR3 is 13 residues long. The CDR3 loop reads CASSLNQVNEQFF. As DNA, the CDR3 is TGTGCCAGCAGCCTCAACCAGGTTAATGAGCAGTTCTTC.

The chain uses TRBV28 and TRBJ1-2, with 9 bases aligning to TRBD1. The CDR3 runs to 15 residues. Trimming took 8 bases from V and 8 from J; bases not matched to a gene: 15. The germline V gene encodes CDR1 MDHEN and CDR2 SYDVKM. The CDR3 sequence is CASFREGQGKVGYTF. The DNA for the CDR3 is TGTGCCAGCTTTCGCGAGGGACAGGGAAAAGTAGGCTACACCTTC.

CDR3 nucleotides: TGTGCCAGCAGCCACTTAGACAGGGATCAGCCCCAGCATTTT. Encoded protein: CASSHLDRDQPQHF. The rearrangement joins TRBV7-9 to TRBJ1-5; 7 positions agree with TRBD1. The CDR3 contains 14 residues. CDR1 SEHNR and CDR2 FQNEAQ come from the germline V gene (reference sequence). With 5 bases clipped from V and 5 bases from J, the junction kept 6 bases outside the gene matches.

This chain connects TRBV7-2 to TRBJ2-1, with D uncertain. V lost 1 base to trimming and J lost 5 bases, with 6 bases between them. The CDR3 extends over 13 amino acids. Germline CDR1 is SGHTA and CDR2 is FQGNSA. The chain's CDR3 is CASSLDANNEQFF. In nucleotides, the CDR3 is TGTGCCAGCAGCTTAGATGCGAACAATGAGCAGTTCTTC.